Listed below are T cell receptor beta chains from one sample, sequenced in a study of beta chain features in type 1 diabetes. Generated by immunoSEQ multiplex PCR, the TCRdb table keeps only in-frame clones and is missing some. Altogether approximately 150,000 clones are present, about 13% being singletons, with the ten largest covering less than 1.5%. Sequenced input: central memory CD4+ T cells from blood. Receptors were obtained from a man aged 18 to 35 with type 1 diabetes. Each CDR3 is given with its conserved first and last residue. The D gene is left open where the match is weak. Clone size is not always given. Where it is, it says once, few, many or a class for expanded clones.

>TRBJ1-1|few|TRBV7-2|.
CASSLDRLAFF
TGTGCCAGCAGCCTAGATCGGTTGGCTTTCTTT
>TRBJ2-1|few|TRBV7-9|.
CASSKVGYDEQFF
TGTGCCAGCAGCAAGGTGGGCTACGATGAGCAGTTCTTC
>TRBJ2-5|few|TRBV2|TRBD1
CASRQGETQYF
TGTGCCAGCCGACAGGGGGAGACCCAGTACTTC
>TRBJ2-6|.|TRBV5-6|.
CASSLTVTSGANVLTF
TGTGCCAGCAGCTTGACAGTGACCTCTGGGGCCAACGTCCTGACTTTC
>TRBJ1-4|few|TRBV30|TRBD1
CAWISGTGNEKLFF
TGTGCCTGGATTTCTGGGACAGGGAATGAAAAACTGTTTTTT
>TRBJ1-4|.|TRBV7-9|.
CASSTLPGDPNEKLFF
TGTGCCAGCAGCACGTTACCAGGTGACCCTAATGAAAAACTGTTTTTT
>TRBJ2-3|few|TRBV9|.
CASSVAGPGTDTQYF
TGTGCCAGCAGCGTCGCGGGACCGGGGACAGATACGCAGTATTTT
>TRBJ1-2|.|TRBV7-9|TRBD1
CASSIPTGTGRKSGYTF
TGTGCCAGCAGCATTCCTACCGGGACAGGGAGGAAGAGTGGCTACACCTTC
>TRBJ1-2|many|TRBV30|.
CAWTPDRDGYTF
TGTGCCTGGACGCCGGACAGAGATGGCTACACCTTC
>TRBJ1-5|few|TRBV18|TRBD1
CASSPNAGQGSNQPQHF
TGTGCCAGCTCACCTAACGCGGGACAGGGAAGCAATCAGCCCCAGCATTTT
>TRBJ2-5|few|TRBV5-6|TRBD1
CASSSIDRVQETQYF
TGTGCCAGCAGTTCAATCGACAGGGTCCAAGAGACCCAGTACTTC
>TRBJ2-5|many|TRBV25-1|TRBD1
CASSDPTGEETQYF
TGTGCCAGCAGTGATCCGACAGGGGAAGAGACCCAGTACTTC
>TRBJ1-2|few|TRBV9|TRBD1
CASSVVSTGEDGYTF
TGTGCCAGCAGCGTAGTTAGCACAGGGGAGGATGGCTACACCTTC
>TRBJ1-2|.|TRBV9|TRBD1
CASSAGQGVYGYTF
TGTGCCAGCAGCGCCGGACAGGGGGTTTATGGCTACACCTTC
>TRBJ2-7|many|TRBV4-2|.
CASSQADSYEQYF
TGTGCCAGCAGCCAAGCAGATTCCTACGAGCAGTACTTC
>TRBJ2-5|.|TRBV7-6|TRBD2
CASRQSGGKETQYF
TGTGCCAGCAGGCAAAGCGGGGGGAAAGAGACCCAGTACTTC
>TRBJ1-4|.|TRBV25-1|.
CASSLRLFDEKLFF
TGTGCCAGCAGTTTGAGGTTATTTGATGAAAAACTGTTTTTT
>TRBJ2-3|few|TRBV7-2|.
CASSLVRLRADTQYF
TGTGCCAGCAGCTTAGTCAGGCTCCGCGCAGATACGCAGTATTTT
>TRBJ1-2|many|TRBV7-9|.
CASSLPGENYGYTF
TGTGCCAGCAGCTTACCAGGGGAGAACTATGGCTACACCTTC
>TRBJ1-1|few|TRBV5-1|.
CASSLRTEAFF
TGCGCCAGCAGCTTGAGGACTGAAGCTTTCTTT
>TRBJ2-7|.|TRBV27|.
CASRLGAINEQYF
TGTGCCAGCAGGCTGGGGGCGATCAACGAGCAGTACTTC
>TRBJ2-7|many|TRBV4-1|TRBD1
CASADRDQGMEQYF
TGCGCCAGCGCGGACAGGGACCAGGGAATGGAGCAGTACTTC
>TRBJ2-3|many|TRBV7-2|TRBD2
CASSIRTSGNTDTQYF
TGTGCCAGCAGCATCCGGACTAGCGGGAACACAGATACGCAGTATTTT
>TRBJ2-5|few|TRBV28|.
CASSQINQETQYF
TGTGCCAGCAGCCAGATCAACCAAGAGACCCAGTACTTC
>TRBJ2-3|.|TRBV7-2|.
CASSSGTSRADTQYF
TGTGCCAGCAGCTCAGGGACAAGTCGGGCAGATACGCAGTATTTT
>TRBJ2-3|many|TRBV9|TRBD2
CASSVLAGTDTQYF
TGTGCCAGCAGCGTATTAGCGGGGACGGATACGCAGTATTTT
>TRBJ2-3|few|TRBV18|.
CASSPTETDTQYF
TGTGCCAGCTCCCCGACAGAGACAGATACGCAGTATTTT
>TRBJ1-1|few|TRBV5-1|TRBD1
CASSWDRGRGTEAFF
TGCGCCAGCAGCTGGGACAGGGGAAGAGGAACTGAAGCTTTCTTT
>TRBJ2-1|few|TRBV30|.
CAWSRGSGALQGDEQFF
TGTGCCTGGAGTAGGGGTAGCGGGGCCCTTCAGGGGGATGAGCAGTTCTTC
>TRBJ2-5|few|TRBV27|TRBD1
CASSRTGTVETQYF
TGTGCCAGCAGTCGGACAGGAACCGTCGAGACCCAGTACTTC
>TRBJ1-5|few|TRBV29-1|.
CSATAGFNQPQHF
TGCAGCGCCACCGCGGGATTCAATCAGCCCCAGCATTTT
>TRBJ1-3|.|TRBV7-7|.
CASSLNDGNTIYF
TGTGCCAGCAGCTTAAATGACGGAAACACCATATATTTT
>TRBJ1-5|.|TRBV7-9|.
CASSPGRDNQPQHF
TGTGCCAGCAGCCCCGGACGGGACAATCAGCCCCAGCATTTT
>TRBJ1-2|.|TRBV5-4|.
CASSLQPYGYTF
TGTGCCAGCAGCTTGCAGCCTTATGGCTACACCTTC
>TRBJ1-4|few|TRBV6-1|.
CASSEAPRRQNNEKLFF
TGTGCCAGCAGTGAAGCGCCCCGGAGGCAGAATAATGAAAAACTGTTTTTT
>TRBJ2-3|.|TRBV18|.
CASSPGRTDTQYF
TGTGCCAGCTCACCCGGCCGCACAGATACGCAGTATTTT
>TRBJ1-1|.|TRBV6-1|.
CASSEGGGGTEAFF
TGTGCCAGCAGTGAAGGCGGGGGAGGCACTGAAGCTTTCTTT
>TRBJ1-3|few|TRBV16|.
CASSQSSGLSAGNTIYF
TGTGCCAGCAGCCAATCGTCCGGGCTGTCGGCCGGAAACACCATATATTTT
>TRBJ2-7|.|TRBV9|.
CASSVMDGTYEQYF
TGTGCCAGCAGCGTAATGGACGGAACCTACGAGCAGTACTTC
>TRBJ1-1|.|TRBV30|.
CAWSDLNTEAFF
TGTGCCTGGAGTGATCTGAACACTGAAGCTTTCTTT
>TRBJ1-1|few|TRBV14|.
CASSSSGFRAFF
TGTGCCAGCAGCTCCTCCGGGTTTCGAGCTTTCTTT
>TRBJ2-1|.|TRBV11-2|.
CASSSTRSSYNEQFF
TGTGCCAGCAGCTCGACAAGGAGCTCCTACAATGAGCAGTTCTTC
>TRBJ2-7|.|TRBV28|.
CASSLPSVYEQYF
TGTGCCAGCAGTTTACCTTCGGTCTACGAGCAGTACTTC
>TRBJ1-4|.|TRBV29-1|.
CSVELSRDSEKLFF
TGCAGCGTTGAACTCAGCAGGGATTCTGAAAAACTGTTTTTT
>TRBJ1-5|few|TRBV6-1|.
CASSDWTGNQPQHF
TGTGCCAGCAGTGATTGGACAGGCAATCAGCCCCAGCATTTT
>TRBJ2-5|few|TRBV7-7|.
CASSLNLQETQYF
TGTGCTAGCAGCTTAAATCTCCAAGAGACCCAGTACTTC
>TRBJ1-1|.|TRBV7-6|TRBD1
CASSLDTGTGEAFF
TGTGCCAGCAGCTTAGATACCGGGACAGGGGAAGCTTTCTTT
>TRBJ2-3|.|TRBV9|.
CASSPRGTGTDTQYF
TGTGCCAGCAGCCCCCGGGGCACCGGCACAGATACGCAGTATTTT
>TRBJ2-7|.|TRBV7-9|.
CASSLEFGRVHAGRYEQYF
TGTGCCAGCAGCTTAGAATTTGGCAGAGTCCATGCGGGGCGTTACGAGCAGTACTTC
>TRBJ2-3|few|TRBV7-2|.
CASSLRRQGNTDTQYF
TGTGCCAGCAGCTTAAGAAGGCAGGGGAACACAGATACGCAGTATTTT
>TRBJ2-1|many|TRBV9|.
CASSVVGGNSYNEQFF
TGTGCCAGCAGCGTAGTGGGCGGGAACTCCTACAATGAGCAGTTCTTC